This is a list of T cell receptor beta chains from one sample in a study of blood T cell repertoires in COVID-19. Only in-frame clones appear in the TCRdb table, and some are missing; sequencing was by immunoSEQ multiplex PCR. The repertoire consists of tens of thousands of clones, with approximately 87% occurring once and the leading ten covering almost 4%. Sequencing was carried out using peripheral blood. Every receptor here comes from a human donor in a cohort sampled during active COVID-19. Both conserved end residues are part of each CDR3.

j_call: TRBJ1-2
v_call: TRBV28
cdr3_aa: CASGTGPGYTF

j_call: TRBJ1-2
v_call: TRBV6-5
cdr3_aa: CASSYRKGTGVYGYTF

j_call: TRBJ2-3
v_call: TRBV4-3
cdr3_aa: CASSQDYYTIPDTQYF

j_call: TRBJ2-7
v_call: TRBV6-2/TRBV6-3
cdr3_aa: CASRPSGRVQYF

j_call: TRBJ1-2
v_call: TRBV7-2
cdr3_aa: CASSLSWWTGTANYGYTF

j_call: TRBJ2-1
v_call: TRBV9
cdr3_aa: CASSATSGVYNEQFF

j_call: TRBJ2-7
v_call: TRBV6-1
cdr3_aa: CASSEHPGTFYEQYF

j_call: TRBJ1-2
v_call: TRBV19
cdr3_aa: CASRQPGDQYGYTF

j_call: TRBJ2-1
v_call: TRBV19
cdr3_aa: CASSTGGSSYNEQFF

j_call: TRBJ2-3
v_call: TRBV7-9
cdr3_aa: CASSPPNRSAQYF

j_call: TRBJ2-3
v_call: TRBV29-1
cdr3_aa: CSVGRGDLQFLPTQYF

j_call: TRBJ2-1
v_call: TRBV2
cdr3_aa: CASTRELAGDNEQFF

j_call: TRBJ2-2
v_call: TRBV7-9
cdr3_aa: CASSLTGELFF

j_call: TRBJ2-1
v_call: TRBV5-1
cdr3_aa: CASSLGDTNEQFF

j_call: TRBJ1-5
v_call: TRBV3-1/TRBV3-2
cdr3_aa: CASSQDSNTNQPQHF

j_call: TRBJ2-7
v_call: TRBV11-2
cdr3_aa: CASTGFSYEQYF

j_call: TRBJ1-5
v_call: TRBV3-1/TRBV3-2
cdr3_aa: CASSPTRQGSNQPQHF

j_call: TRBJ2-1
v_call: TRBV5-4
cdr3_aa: CASSSRTSDAYNEQFF

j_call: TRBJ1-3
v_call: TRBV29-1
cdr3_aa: CSAAPLQGAGNTIYF

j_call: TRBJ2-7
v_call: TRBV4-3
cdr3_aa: CASSQPGQGAYEQYF

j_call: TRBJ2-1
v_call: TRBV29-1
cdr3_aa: CSVEDGWLAGLYNEQFF

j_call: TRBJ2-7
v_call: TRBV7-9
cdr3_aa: CASSQAPSVTYEQYF

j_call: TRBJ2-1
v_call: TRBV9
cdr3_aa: CASSVINSEGEQFF

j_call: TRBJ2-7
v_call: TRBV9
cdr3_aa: CASSAYEWTSGTYEQYF

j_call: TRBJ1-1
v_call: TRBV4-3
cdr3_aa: CASSHTTGTTEAFF

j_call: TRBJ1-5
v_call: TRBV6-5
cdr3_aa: CASRTTGDDQPQHF

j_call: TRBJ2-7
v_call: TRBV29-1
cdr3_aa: CSVALAGGEQYF

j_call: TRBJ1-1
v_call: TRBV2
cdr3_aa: CASRGGTGEAFF

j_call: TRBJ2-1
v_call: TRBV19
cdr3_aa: CASSLTGTGNEQFF

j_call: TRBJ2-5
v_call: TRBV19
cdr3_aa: CASSIFETQYF

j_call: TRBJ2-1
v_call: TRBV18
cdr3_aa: CASSPAGAYNEQFF

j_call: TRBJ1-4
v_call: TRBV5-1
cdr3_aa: CASSITGGINEKLFF

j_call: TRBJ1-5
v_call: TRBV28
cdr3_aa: CASSLDRSNQPQHF

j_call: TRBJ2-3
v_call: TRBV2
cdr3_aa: CASRDPGGKDTQYF

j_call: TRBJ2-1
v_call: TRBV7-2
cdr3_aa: CASSLTAGGGDEQFF

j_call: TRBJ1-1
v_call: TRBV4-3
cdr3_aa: CASNSLLYGAGNTEAFF

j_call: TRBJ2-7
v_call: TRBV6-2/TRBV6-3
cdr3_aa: CASSPPSYEQYF

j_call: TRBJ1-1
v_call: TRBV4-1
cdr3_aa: CASSQDARTTNTEAFF

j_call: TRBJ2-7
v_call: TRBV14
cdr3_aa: CASSLASGTGVFF

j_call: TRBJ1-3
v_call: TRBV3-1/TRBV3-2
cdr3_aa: CASSQAGSRKGNTIYF

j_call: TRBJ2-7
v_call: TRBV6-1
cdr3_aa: CASSELDRVNEQYF

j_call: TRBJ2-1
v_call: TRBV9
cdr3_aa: CASSPGGGGAPEQFF